A single T cell receptor (beta chain) is shown here with its context. Its antigen is undetermined. Clones were read by immunoSEQ multiplex PCR, and TCRdb kept only the in-frame ones, dropping some. The table includes about 30,000 clones, 84% detected once. These data belong to a study of OX40 agonist ivuxolimab in advanced cancers. Study as a whole: Patients were infused with ivuxolimab every 2 weeks at 0.01 to 10 mg/kg. Partial responses were recorded for three patients, including one with hepatocellular carcinoma and two with cutaneous melanoma. General observations from the study: Average numbers of expanded clones were greater in CD8+ T cells than in CD4+.

V was pared by 3 bases and J by 4 bases, with 11 bases between. This CDR3 is built from 14 residues. Germline V lookup: CDR1 MDHEN, CDR2 SYDVKM. The source of this sequence is an adult with an advanced solid tumor such as melanoma, head and neck, liver or kidney cancer. The chain combines TRBV28 with TRBJ2-3; D possibly corresponds to TRBD1 (6 bases). The source material was CD4+ or CD8+ T cells sorted from blood, sampled in a trial of the OX40 agonist ivuxolimab. The CDR3 protein is CASSFLYRADTQYF. The CDR3 DNA reads as TGTGCCAGCAGTTTTCTCTACAGGGCAGATACGCAGTATTTT.